These 18 T cell receptor beta chains were sequenced from one sample in a study of post-analysis software for immune sequencing data. Study outcomes and limitations: Five or six TRBV segments were significantly more frequent in patients than in controls. TRBV5-6, TRBV5-1 and TRBV20-1 were among these segments.

Carried by the TCR beta cDNA libraries were unique molecular identifiers. TCRdb reanalysed the PCR reads using MiXCR and keeps one entry per CDR3 protein. The table records 150,000 to 200,000 distinct CDR3 sequences, 30% of them present only once. No antigens are known for them. The source material was blood. The receptors originated from a girl aged 10-17 years with multiple sclerosis.

The CDR3, as DNA: TGTGCCAGCGACCCCGGGCTTCAAGAGACCCAGTACTTC. Residues: CASDPGLQETQYF. The chain employs TRBV7-9 and TRBJ2-5; D gene unclear. CDR1 is SEHNR and CDR2 is FQNEAQ in the germline V gene (reference sequence). The V end lost 8 bases, the J end lost 2 bases, and 12 bases lay between the germline ends. This CDR3 contains 13 residues.

This clonotype occurred many times. The chain recombines TRBV9 with TRBJ2-1; possibly TRBD1 or TRBD2 for D (5 bases each). V was trimmed by 1 base and J by 3 bases, leaving 11 bases between them. Germline-derived CDR1 and CDR2 are SGDLS and YYNGEE. This CDR3 spans 15 amino acids. The CDR3, as DNA: TGTGCCAGCAGCGTAAAGGGACGATTCTACAATGAGCAGTTCTTC. This encodes CASSVKGRFYNEQFF.

The sample holds a few counts of this clonotype. The chain uses TRBV12-3 or TRBV12-4 and TRBJ1-1; TRBD1 aligns across 8 bases. CDR3 size: 14 residues. The trim removed 6 bases at V and 3 bases at J, leaving 6 bases unmatched. The CDR3 sequence is CASRLDRAHTEAFF. CDR3 in DNA: TGTGCCAGCAGATTGGACAGGGCCCACACTGAAGCTTTCTTT.

This clonotype was counted at least ten times. The gene calls are TRBV7-9 and TRBJ2-1, with no clear D. V lost 1 base and J 8 bases, leaving 12 bases between the germline ends. The germline gives CDR1 SEHNR, CDR2 FQNEAQ (reference sequence). The CDR3 length is 14 residues. CDR3 sequence (DNA): TGTGCCAGCAGCTTAGGACGGCATCCCGATGAGCAGTTCTTC. Encoded protein: CASSLGRHPDEQFF.

The chain couples TRBV6-6 to TRBJ1-2; 10 bases match TRBD1. V was pared by 4 bases and J by 12 bases, with 14 bases of the junction left unmatched. The germline V gene has CDR1 MNHNY and CDR2 SVGAGI (reference sequence). CDR3 length: 15 residues. CDR3 DNA sequence: TGTGCCAGCAGTTCCTCCGGACAGGGGGGGTCTTGGAACACCTTC. Residues: CASSSSGQGGSWNTF.

This clonotype was picked up a small number of times. A read error may produce the germline difference seen at one junction end. The chain employs TRBV9 and TRBJ2-5; TRBD1 aligns across 10 bases. The J call could be wrong; TRBJ2-7 is a better fit for the DNA end. Germline V CDR1 and CDR2: SGDLS, YYNGEE. The CDR3 is made up of 14 amino acids. CDR3 loop: CVSSAGTGDHEQYF. The CDR3 bases are TGTGTCAGCAGCGCCGGGACAGGGGACCACGAGCAGTACTTC.

The chain has TRBV10-3 and TRBJ2-7, with D tentatively TRBD1 or TRBD2 (5 bases each). Trimming shortened V by 11 bases and J by 4 bases, and 21 bases separated the two germline ends. The CDR3 contains 14 residues. CDR1 ENHRY and CDR2 SYGVKD come from the germline V gene. CDR3 sequence reads: CAAQAGSPSYEQYF. CDR3 sequence (DNA): TGTGCCGCCCAAGCAGGGAGTCCCTCTTACGAGCAGTACTTC.

This clonotype was detected ten times or more. The rearrangement joins TRBV9 to TRBJ1-2; D is perhaps TRBD1 (6 bases). CDR3 length: 14 amino acids. Germline CDR1 is SGDLS and CDR2 is YYNGEE. Trimming took off 4 bases at V and 6 bases at J, with 16 bases between the two ends. CDR3 residues: CASSLGGRPDGYTF. Written as DNA, the CDR3 is TGTGCCAGCAGCCTGGGGGGCAGGCCGGATGGCTACACCTTC.

The chain combines TRBV3-1 with TRBJ1-1, with 9 bases lining up with TRBD1. V lost 1 base and J lost 6; bases outside the gene matches: 3. The germline V gene has CDR1 LGHDT and CDR2 YNNKEL (reference sequence). The CDR3 is made up of 14 amino acids. The DNA for the CDR3 is TGTGCCAGCAGCCAAGGGGGACAGGGCCCTGAAGCTTTCTTT. Amino acid sequence: CASSQGGQGPEAFF.

This clonotype was recorded many times. The chain carries TRBV6-5 and TRBJ2-7; 12 nucleotides line up with TRBD1. This CDR3 region has 16 residues. From germline, CDR1 is MNHEY and CDR2 SVGAGI. V dropped 7 bases and J dropped 4; count of bases not matched to a gene: 11. CDR3 in amino acids: CASIKGTGGASYEQYF. The CDR3 bases are TGTGCCAGCATCAAAGGGACAGGGGGCGCATCGTACGAGCAGTACTTC.

Here the CDR3 reads CASSLGTGAATNEKLFF. The CDR3, as DNA: TGTGCCAGCAGCTTGGGGACAGGGGCAGCAACTAATGAAAAACTGTTTTTT. The V and J genes are TRBV7-9 and TRBJ1-4, with TRBD1 matching 10 bases. V lost 3 bases and J lost 0; bases outside the gene matches: 4. The CDR3 extends over 17 amino acids. The germline gives CDR1 SEHNR, CDR2 FQNEAQ (reference sequence).

This clonotype turned up a few times. CDR3 in DNA: TGTGCCAGCAGCTTCGTGGGACTAGCGGGAGCGGGAGAGACCCAGTACTTC. It is translated as CASSFVGLAGAGETQYF. This sequence joins TRBV11-2 and TRBJ2-5; 14 nucleotides line up with TRBD2. The CDR3 totals 17 residues. Germline V gene data show CDR1 as SGHAT and CDR2 as FQNNGV. J gave up 4 bases and V 3 bases, and 7 bases lay outside the gene matches.

This clonotype was observed a handful of times. The V and J genes are TRBV19 and TRBJ2-7, with 11 nucleotides matching TRBD2. J lost 4 bases, V lost 5 bases, and 10 bases had no gene match. Germline V lookup: CDR1 LNHDA, CDR2 SQIVND (reference sequence). The CDR3 is 16 residues long. Here the CDR3 reads CASSPRLAGTRYEQYF. Here the CDR3 DNA reads TGTGCCAGTAGTCCAAGACTAGCGGGGACCCGTTACGAGCAGTACTTC.

The chain couples TRBV3-1 to TRBJ2-5, with TRBD2 matching 8 bases. The trim removed 0 bases at V and 13 bases at J, leaving 10 bases unmatched. The CDR3 spans 14 residues. Germline CDR1 is LGHDT and CDR2 is YNNKEL (reference sequence). DNA for the CDR3: TGTGCCAGCAGCCAAGATTTCGAGGCGGGAGGTCTGTACTTC. Translation: CASSQDFEAGGLYF.

The chain has TRBV5-1 and TRBJ2-1, with D perhaps TRBD1 (6 bases). V was shortened by 2 bases and J by 8 bases, with 14 bases between the two germline ends. CDR3 length equals 14 residues. Germline V gives CDR1 SGHRS, CDR2 YFSETQ. CDR3 coding DNA: TGCGCCAGCAGCTTCGGACAGCTGGGGGATGAGCAGTTCTTC. It translates to CASSFGQLGDEQFF.

As regards this clonotype: Being one base from a much bigger clone, this may be a read error. This chain links TRBV28 with TRBJ2-5; no reliable D call. Looked up from germline, CDR1 is MDHEN and CDR2 is SYDVKM. This CDR3 spans 16 amino acids. The CDR3 is CTSSRNPTPFWIVQYF. CDR3 coding DNA: TGTACCAGCAGCCGAAATCCGACCCCCTTTTGGATCGTCCAGTACTTC.

This clonotype was detected many times. This chain joins TRBV27 and TRBJ1-2, with D perhaps matching TRBD1 (5 bases). Germline V CDR1 and CDR2: MNHEY, SMNVEV (reference sequence). The ends were cut back, 5 bases at V and 4 bases at J, with 11 bases in the middle. CDR3 length: 13 residues. The CDR3, as DNA: TGTGCCAGCAGTAAAGACAGCCTCTATGGCTACACCTTC. It specifies CASSKDSLYGYTF.

The CDR3 DNA sequence: TGTGCCGATACAGCCAGCACAGATACGCAGTATTTT. Amino acids: CADTASTDTQYF. The gene calls are TRBV4-2 and TRBJ2-3; D is uncertain. This CDR3 comprises 12 residues. V lost 11 bases, J lost 0 bases, and 9 bases lay in between. CDR1 and CDR2 (germline): LGHNA, YNFKEQ.